The entry below describes one TCR beta chain. Antigen: not known. The germline V gene encodes CDR1 GTSNPN and CDR2 SVGIG (reference sequence). V was shortened by 1 base and J by 5 bases, with 11 bases between the two germline ends. The CDR3 totals 14 residues. The data are from a study of Ad26.COV2.S vaccination and SARS-CoV-2 variants. This table comes from immunoSEQ multiplex PCR, and its TCRdb copy is limited to in-frame clones, with some not included. The sample records about 380,000 clones, 80% to 90% being singletons. General observations from the study: The analyses of TCR breadth and depth may have understated the size of total T cell responses.

Stated treatment: about 20 received Ad26.COV2.S at low or high dose, single or two shots; roughly five received placebo; per-sample allocation not given. Vaccine and placebo recipients were sampled on day 63 after the first injection. The donor was a Boston adult aged 18-55 years. It was Wuhan-strain SARS-CoV-2 spike that the Ad26 vaccine vector expressed. The V and J genes are TRBV30 and TRBJ2-2; D may be TRBD1 (5 bases). The source material was peripheral blood, sampled in a trial of Ad26.COV2.S vaccine versus placebo. The TCR was taken from a person between 18 and 60 years old who received the Ad26.COV2.S COVID-19 vaccine or a placebo. In DNA, the CDR3 is TGTGCCTGGAGTGCAGGGATTTCGACCGGGGAGCTGTTTTTT. This gives the protein CAWSAGISTGELFF.